A single sample gave rise to the 4 T cell receptor beta chains below, sequenced in a study of CD4 T cell repertoires in COVID-19. Assay used: immunoSEQ multiplex PCR; TCRdb lists only in-frame clones, some missing. The profile shows some 71,000 clones, 83% of them singletons. The sample consisted of CD4+ T cells from peripheral blood, taken after recovery from COVID-19. The receptors here all came from a human donor who had COVID-19.

This clone appeared a single time. The J gene is TRBJ2-7, the V gene TRBV19; possible D gene TRBD2, 6 bases. Looked up from germline, CDR1 is LNHDA and CDR2 is SQIVND (reference sequence). The CDR3 has 13 residues. Trimming stripped 6 bases from V and 3 bases from J, with 12 bases between. The CDR3 coding sequence is TGTGCCAGTAGCCAGCGGGCCTACTACGAGCAGTACTTC. Translated, it gives CASSQRAYYEQYF.

V and J are TRBV3-1 (or the pseudogene TRBV3-2) and TRBJ2-3; 12 positions match TRBD2. CDR1 and CDR2 (germline): LGHDT, YNNKEL (reference sequence). This CDR3 has 17 residues. V gave up 1 base and J gave up 3 bases; unmatched junction bases: 5. CDR3 sequence (DNA): TGTGCCAGCAGCCAAGGGACTCTAGCGGGGGGGACAGATACGCAGTATTTT. Amino acids: CASSQGTLAGGTDTQYF.

This clone came up a few times. The chain carries TRBV18 and TRBJ2-1, with 8 bases identical to TRBD1. Germline V gene sequence: CDR1 KGHSH, CDR2 LQKENI. This CDR3 region has 17 residues. Trimming cost V 2 bases and J 1 base; bases outside gene matches: 7. The CDR3 region is CASSPRDRRRSYNEQFF. The CDR3 region has the DNA TGTGCCAGCTCACCAAGGGACAGGCGGAGGTCCTACAATGAGCAGTTCTTC.

The gene calls are TRBV7-2 and TRBJ2-5, with 8 bases that match TRBD2. V shed 1 base and J 3 bases; nucleotides not matched to a gene: 1. Germline V lookup: CDR1 SGHTA, CDR2 FQGNSA. This CDR3 contains 14 residues. The CDR3 reads CASSLGAGEETQYF. CDR3 DNA: TGTGCCAGCAGCTTAGGAGCGGGAGAAGAGACCCAGTACTTC. Looking up the rest from reference TRBV7-2 and TRBJ2-5 gives the full variable domain: GAGVSQSPSNKVTEKGKDVELRCDPISGHTALYWYRQSLGQGLEFLIYFQGNSAPDKSGLPSDRFSAERTGGSVSTLTIQRTQQEDSAVYLCASSLGAGEETQYFGPGTRLLVL.